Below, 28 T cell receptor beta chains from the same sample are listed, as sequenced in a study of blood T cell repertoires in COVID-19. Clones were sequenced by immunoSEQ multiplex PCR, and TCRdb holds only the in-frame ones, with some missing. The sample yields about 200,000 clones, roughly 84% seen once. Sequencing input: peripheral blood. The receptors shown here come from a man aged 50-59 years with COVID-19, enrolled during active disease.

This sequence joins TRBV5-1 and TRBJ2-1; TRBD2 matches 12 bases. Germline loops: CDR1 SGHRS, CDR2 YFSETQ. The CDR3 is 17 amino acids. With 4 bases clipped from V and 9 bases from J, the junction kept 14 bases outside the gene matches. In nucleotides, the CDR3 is TGCGCCAGCAGCCTAAAGAGACTAGCGGGAGCCCCCGGTGAGCAGTTCTTC. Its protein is CASSLKRLAGAPGEQFF.

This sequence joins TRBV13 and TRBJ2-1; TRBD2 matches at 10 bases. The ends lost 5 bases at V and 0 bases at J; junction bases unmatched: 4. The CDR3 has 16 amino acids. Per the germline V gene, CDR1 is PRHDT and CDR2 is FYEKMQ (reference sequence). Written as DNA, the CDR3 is TGTGCCAGCAGCCCTCTAGCGGGGGCCTCCTACAATGAGCAGTTCTTC. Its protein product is CASSPLAGASYNEQFF.

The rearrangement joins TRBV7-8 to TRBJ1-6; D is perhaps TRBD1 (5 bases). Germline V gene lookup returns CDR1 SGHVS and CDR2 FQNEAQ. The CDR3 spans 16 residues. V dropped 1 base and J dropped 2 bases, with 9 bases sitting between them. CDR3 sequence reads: CASSLERQTYNSPLHF. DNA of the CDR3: TGTGCCAGCAGCTTAGAGAGACAGACCTATAATTCACCCCTCCACTTT.

CDR3 amino acids: CASSSSLAGGLQETQYF. CDR3 coding DNA: TGTGCCAGCAGCTCATCACTAGCGGGAGGGCTTCAAGAGACCCAGTACTTC. The chain combines TRBV7-2 with TRBJ2-5; 13 bases match TRBD2. Trimming cost V 4 bases and J 2 bases; bases outside gene matches: 7. The germline CDR1 and CDR2 sequences are SGHTA and FQGNSA. CDR3 length: 17 residues.

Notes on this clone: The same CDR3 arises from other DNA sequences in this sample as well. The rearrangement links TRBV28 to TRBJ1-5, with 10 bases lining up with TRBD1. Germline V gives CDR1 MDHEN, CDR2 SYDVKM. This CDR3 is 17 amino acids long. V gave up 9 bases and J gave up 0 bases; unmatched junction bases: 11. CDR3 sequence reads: CASRNRDRGYSNQPQHF. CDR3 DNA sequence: TGTGCCAGTAGAAACCGGGACAGGGGATATAGCAATCAGCCCCAGCATTTT.

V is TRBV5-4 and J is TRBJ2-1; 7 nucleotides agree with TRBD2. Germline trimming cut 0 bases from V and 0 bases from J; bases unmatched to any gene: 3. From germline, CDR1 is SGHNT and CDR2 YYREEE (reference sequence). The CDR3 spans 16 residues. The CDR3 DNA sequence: TGTGCCAGCAGCTTGGGGCGGGGGAGCTCCTACAATGAGCAGTTCTTC. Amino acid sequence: CASSLGRGSSYNEQFF.

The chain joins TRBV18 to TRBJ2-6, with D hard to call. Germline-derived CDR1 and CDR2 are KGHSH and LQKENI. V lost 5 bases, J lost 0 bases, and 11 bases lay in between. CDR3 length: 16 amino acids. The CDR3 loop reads CASSEPLASGANVLTF. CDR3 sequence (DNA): TGTGCCAGCTCAGAGCCCCTTGCCTCTGGGGCCAACGTCCTGACTTTC.

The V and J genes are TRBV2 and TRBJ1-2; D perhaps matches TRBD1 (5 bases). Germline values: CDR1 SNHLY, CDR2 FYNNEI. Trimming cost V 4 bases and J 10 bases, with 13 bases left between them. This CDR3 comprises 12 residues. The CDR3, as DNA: TGTGCCAGCAGTGCGGAGGGGTTCGCCTACACCTTC. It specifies CASSAEGFAYTF.

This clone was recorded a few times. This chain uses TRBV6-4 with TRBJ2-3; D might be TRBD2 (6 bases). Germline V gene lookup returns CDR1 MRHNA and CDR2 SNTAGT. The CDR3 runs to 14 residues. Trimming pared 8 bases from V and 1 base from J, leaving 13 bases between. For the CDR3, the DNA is TGTGCCAGCTCCTGGCGGGGAGGCACAGATACGCAGTATTTT. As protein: CASSWRGGTDTQYF.

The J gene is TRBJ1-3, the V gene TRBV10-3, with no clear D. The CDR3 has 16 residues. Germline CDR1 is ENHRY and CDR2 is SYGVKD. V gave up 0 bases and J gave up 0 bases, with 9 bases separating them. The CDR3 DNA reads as TGTGCCATCAGTGAGTCTCTTATCTACTCTGGAAACACCATATATTTT. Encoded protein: CAISESLIYSGNTIYF.

CDR3 sequence: CASSLHHTLEQYF. Written as DNA, the CDR3 is TGCGCCAGCAGCTTACACCACACGCTGGAGCAGTACTTC. The V gene is TRBV5-1, the J gene TRBJ2-7; D ambiguous. The V end was cut by 2 bases, the J end by 7 bases, with 13 bases between. This CDR3 has 13 amino acids. Looked up from germline, CDR1 is SGHRS and CDR2 is YFSETQ.

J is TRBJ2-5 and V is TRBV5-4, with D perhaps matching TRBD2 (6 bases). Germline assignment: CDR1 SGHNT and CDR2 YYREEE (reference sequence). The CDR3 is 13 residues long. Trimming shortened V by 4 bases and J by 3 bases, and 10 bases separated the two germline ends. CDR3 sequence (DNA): TGTGCCAGCAGCAGGAGGGGCGAAGAGACCCAGTACTTC. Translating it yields CASSRRGEETQYF.

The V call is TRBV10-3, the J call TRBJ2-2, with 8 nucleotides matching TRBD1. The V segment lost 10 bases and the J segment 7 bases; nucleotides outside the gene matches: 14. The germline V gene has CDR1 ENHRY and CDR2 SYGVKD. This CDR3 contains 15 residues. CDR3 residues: CATTADTGGGGELFF. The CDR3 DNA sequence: TGTGCCACCACCGCAGATACAGGGGGTGGCGGGGAGCTGTTTTTT.

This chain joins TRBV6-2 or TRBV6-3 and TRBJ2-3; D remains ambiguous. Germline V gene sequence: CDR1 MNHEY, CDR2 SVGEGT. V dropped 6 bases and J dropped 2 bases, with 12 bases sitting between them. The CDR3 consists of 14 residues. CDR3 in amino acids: CASSDPQATDTQYF. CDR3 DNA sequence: TGTGCCAGCAGCGACCCTCAGGCCACAGATACGCAGTATTTT.

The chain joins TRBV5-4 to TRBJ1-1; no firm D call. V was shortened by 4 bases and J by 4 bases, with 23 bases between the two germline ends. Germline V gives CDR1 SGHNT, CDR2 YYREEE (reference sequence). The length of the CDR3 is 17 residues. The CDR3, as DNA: TGTGCCAGCAGCCTAACCGGGGTTTGGGCCAATCCCACTGAAGCTTTCTTT. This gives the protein CASSLTGVWANPTEAFF. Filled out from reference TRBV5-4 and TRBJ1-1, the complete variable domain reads ETGVTQSPTHLIKTRGQQVTLRCSSQSGHNTVSWYQQALGQGPQFIFQYYREEENGRGNFPPRFSGLQFPNYSSELNVNALELDDSALYLCASSLTGVWANPTEAFFGQGTRLTVV.

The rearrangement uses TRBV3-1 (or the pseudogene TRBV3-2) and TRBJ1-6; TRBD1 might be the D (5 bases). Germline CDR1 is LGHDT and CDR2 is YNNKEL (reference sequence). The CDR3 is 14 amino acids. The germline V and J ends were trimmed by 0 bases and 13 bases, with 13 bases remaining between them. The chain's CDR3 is CASSQDGAGPPLHF. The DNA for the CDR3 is TGTGCCAGCAGCCAAGATGGGGCAGGTCCTCCCCTCCACTTT.

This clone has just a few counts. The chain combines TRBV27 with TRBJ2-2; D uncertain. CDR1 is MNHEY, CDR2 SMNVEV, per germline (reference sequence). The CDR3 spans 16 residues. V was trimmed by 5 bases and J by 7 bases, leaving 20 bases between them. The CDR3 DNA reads TGTGCCAGCAGTCCATTGGTGGAGAGGCAAGGCGGGGAGCTGTTTTTT. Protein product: CASSPLVERQGGELFF.

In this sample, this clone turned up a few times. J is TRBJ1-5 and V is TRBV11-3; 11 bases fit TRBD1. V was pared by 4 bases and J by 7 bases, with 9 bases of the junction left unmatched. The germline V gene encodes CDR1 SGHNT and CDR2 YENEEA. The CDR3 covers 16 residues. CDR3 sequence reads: CASSSRGQGARQPQHF. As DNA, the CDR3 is TGTGCCAGCAGCTCCCGAGGACAGGGGGCAAGACAGCCCCAGCATTTT. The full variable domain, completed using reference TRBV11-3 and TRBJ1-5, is EAGVVQSPRYKIIEKKQPVAFWCNPISGHNTLYWYLQNLGQGPELLIRYENEEAVDDSQLPKDRFSAERLKGVDSTLKIQPAELGDSAVYLCASSSRGQGARQPQHFGDGTRLSIL.

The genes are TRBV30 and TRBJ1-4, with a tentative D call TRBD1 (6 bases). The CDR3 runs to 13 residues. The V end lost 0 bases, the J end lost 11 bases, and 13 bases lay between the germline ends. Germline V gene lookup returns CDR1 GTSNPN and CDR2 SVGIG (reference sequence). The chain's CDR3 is CAWSVRDKGKLFF. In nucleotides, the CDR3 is TGTGCCTGGAGTGTCCGGGACAAGGGTAAACTGTTTTTT.

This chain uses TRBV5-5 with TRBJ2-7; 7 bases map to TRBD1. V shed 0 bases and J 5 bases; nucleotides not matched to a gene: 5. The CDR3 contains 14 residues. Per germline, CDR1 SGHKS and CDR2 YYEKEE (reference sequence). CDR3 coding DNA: TGTGCCAGCAGCTTGGGACAGGGTCGCAACGAGCAGTACTTC. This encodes CASSLGQGRNEQYF.

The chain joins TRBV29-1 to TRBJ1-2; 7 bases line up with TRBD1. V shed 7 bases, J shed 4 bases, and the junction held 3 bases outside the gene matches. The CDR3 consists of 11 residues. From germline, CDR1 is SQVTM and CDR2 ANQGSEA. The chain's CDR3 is CSEDRVYGYTF. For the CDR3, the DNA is TGCAGCGAAGACAGGGTCTATGGCTACACCTTC.

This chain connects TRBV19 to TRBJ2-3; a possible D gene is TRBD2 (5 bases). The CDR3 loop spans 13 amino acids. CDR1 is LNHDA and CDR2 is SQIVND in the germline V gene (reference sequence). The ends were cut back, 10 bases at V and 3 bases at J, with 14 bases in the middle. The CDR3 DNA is TGTGCCACCACGGGGAGTTTGACAGATACGCAGTATTTT. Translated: CATTGSLTDTQYF.

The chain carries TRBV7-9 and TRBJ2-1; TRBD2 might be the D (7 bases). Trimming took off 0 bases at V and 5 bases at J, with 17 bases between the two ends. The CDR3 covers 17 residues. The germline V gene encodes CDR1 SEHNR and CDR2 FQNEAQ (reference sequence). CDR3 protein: CASSLARGGRQDNEQFF. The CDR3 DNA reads TGTGCCAGCAGCTTAGCGAGGGGGGGAAGACAGGACAATGAGCAGTTCTTC.

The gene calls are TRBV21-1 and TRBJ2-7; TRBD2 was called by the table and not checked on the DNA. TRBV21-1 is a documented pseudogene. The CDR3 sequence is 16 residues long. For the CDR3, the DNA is TGTGCCAGCAGCAAAGGAAGAGGGCCCGACTCCTACGAGCAGTACTTC. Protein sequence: CASSKGRGPDSYEQYF.

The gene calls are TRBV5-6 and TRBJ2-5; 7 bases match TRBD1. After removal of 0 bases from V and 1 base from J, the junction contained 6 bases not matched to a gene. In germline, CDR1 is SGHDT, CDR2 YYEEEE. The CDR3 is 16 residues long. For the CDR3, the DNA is TGTGCCAGCAGCTTGGCTGGCAGGGGGTTCCAAGAGACCCAGTACTTC. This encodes CASSLAGRGFQETQYF. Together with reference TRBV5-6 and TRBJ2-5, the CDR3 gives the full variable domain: DAGVTQSPTHLIKTRGQQVTLRCSPKSGHDTVSWYQQALGQGPQFIFQYYEEEERQRGNFPDRFSGHQFPNYSSELNVNALLLGDSALYLCASSLAGRGFQETQYFGPGTRLLVL.

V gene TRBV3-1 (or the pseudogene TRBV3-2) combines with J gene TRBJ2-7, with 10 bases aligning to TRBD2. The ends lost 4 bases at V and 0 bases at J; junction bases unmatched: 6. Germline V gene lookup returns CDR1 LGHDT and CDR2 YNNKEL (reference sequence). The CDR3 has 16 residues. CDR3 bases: TGTGCCAGCAGCCTCCTAGCGGGAGACCGCTCCTACGAGCAGTACTTC. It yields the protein CASSLLAGDRSYEQYF.

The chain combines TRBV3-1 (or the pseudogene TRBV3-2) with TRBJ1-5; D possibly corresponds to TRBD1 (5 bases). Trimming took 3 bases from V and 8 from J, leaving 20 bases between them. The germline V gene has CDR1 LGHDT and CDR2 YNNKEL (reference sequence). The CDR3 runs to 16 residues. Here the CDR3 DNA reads TGTGCCAGCAGCCACGCCGGGGGACGGCCAGAGGAGCCCCAGCATTTT. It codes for CASSHAGGRPEEPQHF.

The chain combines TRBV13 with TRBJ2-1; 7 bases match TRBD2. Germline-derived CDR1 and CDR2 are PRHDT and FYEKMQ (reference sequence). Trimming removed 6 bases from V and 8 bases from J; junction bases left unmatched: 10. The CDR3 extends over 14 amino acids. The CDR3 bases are TGTGCCAGCAGGCACTTAGCAAGCGGGGATGAGCAGTTCTTC. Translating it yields CASRHLASGDEQFF.